This entry lists 23 T cell receptor beta chains sequenced from one sample in a study of Graves' ophthalmopathy and Graves' hyperthyroidism. TCR beta CDR3 regions were amplified from RNA transcripts. Scientists carried out first-round RT-PCR using HTBI primers and then a second-round multiplex PCR. A single record per CDR3 protein comes from TCRdb applying MiXCR to the multiplex PCR reads. The table has 650,000 to 900,000 distinct CDR3 sequences, approximately 40% seen once; the top ten hold roughly 46%. Sample: peripheral blood. The receptors shown here come from an adult man with Graves' ophthalmopathy.

V gene TRBV19 combines with J gene TRBJ1-1; unclear D gene. The CDR3 spans 13 residues. Trimming took off 8 bases at V and 5 bases at J, with 15 bases between the two ends. The germline V gene has CDR1 LNHDA and CDR2 SQIVND (reference sequence). Written as DNA, the CDR3 is TGTGCCAGTGCCCCGGGAGGTAGGACTGAAGCTTTCTTT. Residues: CASAPGGRTEAFF. Supplemented by reference TRBV19 and TRBJ1-1, the full variable domain reads DGGITQSPKYLFRKEGQNVTLSCEQNLNHDAMYWYRQDPGQGLRLIYYSQIVNDFQKGDIAEGYSVSREKKESFPLTVTSAQKNPTAFYLCASAPGGRTEAFFGQGTRLTVV.

This clonotype was counted many times. The J gene is TRBJ1-5, the V gene TRBV19, with D hard to call. The CDR3 runs to 12 residues. V lost 2 bases and J 9 bases, leaving 8 bases between the germline ends. Germline V gene sequence: CDR1 LNHDA, CDR2 SQIVND (reference sequence). The CDR3 spells CASSISVGPQHF. The DNA of the CDR3 is TGTGCCAGTAGTATATCCGTGGGGCCCCAGCATTTT.

This clonotype was seen many times. This rearrangement joins TRBV12-3 or TRBV12-4 to TRBJ2-5; TRBD2 matches at 7 bases. With 7 bases clipped from V and 5 bases from J, the junction kept 10 bases outside the gene matches. The CDR3 length is 14 residues. CDR3 DNA: TGTGCCAGCAACCTCGGGACTACCGGGGAGACCCAGTACTTC. As protein: CASNLGTTGETQYF.

This clonotype was detected ten times or more. The rearrangement uses TRBV2 and TRBJ1-6; D remains unclear. Germline CDR1 is SNHLY and CDR2 is FYNNEI. V was trimmed by 2 bases and J by 5 bases, leaving 10 bases between them. The CDR3 extends over 15 amino acids. The CDR3 DNA reads TGTGCCAGCAGTGAACCCGGGCTGGATAATTCACCCCTCCACTTT. It specifies CASSEPGLDNSPLHF.

This chain connects TRBV2 to TRBJ2-5; D not certain. V was clipped by 5 bases and J by 5 bases, with 18 bases between them. Germline lookup yields CDR1 SNHLY and CDR2 FYNNEI. This CDR3 comprises 15 residues. The CDR3 here is CASSYASVGWETQYF. CDR3 nucleotides: TGTGCCAGCAGTTACGCCAGCGTGGGTTGGGAGACCCAGTACTTC.

This clonotype was seen more than once but under ten times. The J gene is TRBJ1-2, the V gene TRBV2; tentatively, D is TRBD1 (5 bases). There are 14 residues in the CDR3. The V end was cut by 3 bases, the J end by 4 bases, with 12 bases between. Germline V lookup: CDR1 SNHLY, CDR2 FYNNEI. The CDR3: CASSDWGILYGYTF. The CDR3 region has the DNA TGTGCCAGCAGTGATTGGGGGATCCTCTATGGCTACACCTTC.

This clonotype was seen more than once but under ten times. The chain carries TRBV5-1 and TRBJ1-2, with D perhaps matching TRBD1 (6 bases). Deletions cut 0 bases from V and 3 bases from J, with 15 bases between. Germline V lookup: CDR1 SGHRS, CDR2 YFSETQ. CDR3 size: 16 residues. As DNA, the CDR3 is TGCGCCAGCAGCTTGGCAGGGGCAGGGGCCTACTATGGCTACACCTTC. Protein: CASSLAGAGAYYGYTF.

This clonotype was seen a few times. V is TRBV7-9 and J is TRBJ2-2; 11 bases line up with TRBD1. Germline V gives CDR1 SEHNR, CDR2 FQNEAQ (reference sequence). Trimming removed 5 bases from V and 4 bases from J; junction bases left unmatched: 6. CDR3 size: 16 residues. CDR3 region: CASSEEGTGGTGELFF. The CDR3 DNA is TGTGCCAGCAGCGAAGAAGGGACAGGGGGCACCGGGGAGCTGTTTTTT.

J is TRBJ2-5 and V is TRBV12-5, with 12 bases aligning to TRBD2. The CDR3 is 16 residues long. Germline V gene sequence: CDR1 LGHNT, CDR2 FRNRAP. Trimming at V came to 5 bases and at J to 5 bases, leaving 9 bases not matched to a gene. The CDR3 DNA reads TGTGCTAGTGGTCCCTTGACTAGCGGGAGAGGTGAGACCCAGTACTTC. It is translated as CASGPLTSGRGETQYF.

There are many counts of this clonotype. The rearrangement links TRBV10-2 to TRBJ2-7; the D gene is possibly TRBD1 (6 bases). The V and J ends lost 8 bases and 6 bases respectively, with 20 bases between them. In germline, CDR1 is WSHSY, CDR2 SAAADI. This CDR3 spans 14 amino acids. The CDR3 bases are TGCGCCAGCTCACAGGGCACTAGTTGGGTCGAGCAGTACTTC. Its protein product is CASSQGTSWVEQYF.

This clonotype has a count of ten or more. The genes are TRBV7-2 and TRBJ2-5; unclear D gene. The length of the CDR3 is 14 residues. V was clipped by 1 base and J by 7 bases, with 13 bases between them. Germline CDR1 SGHTA, CDR2 FQGNSA. CDR3 protein: CASSLEAYPGTQYF. The CDR3 DNA reads as TGTGCCAGCAGCTTAGAGGCGTACCCGGGGACCCAGTACTTC. The whole variable domain, filled in from reference TRBV7-2 and TRBJ2-5, reads GAGVSQSPSNKVTEKGKDVELRCDPISGHTALYWYRQSLGQGLEFLIYFQGNSAPDKSGLPSDRFSAERTGGSVSTLTIQRTQQEDSAVYLCASSLEAYPGTQYFGPGTRLLVL.

The chain employs TRBV2 and TRBJ1-2; D is perhaps TRBD1 (5 bases). Trimming took 4 bases from V and 4 from J, leaving 19 bases between them. CDR1 and CDR2 (germline): SNHLY, FYNNEI. CDR3 length: 16 residues. The chain's CDR3 is CASSANPGTPVYGYTF. DNA of the CDR3: TGTGCCAGCAGTGCGAATCCCGGGACCCCGGTCTATGGCTACACCTTC.

The chain employs TRBV20-1 and TRBJ1-1; D is undetermined. Germline CDR1 is DFQATT and CDR2 is SNEGSKA (reference sequence). The V gene lost 6 bases and the J gene lost 7 bases, with 15 bases spanning the gap. The CDR3 extends over 12 amino acids. For the CDR3, the DNA is TGCAGTGCCGCCCTCCGGGGTCTTGAAGCTTTCTTT. Translating it yields CSAALRGLEAFF.

The table lists this clonotype with a few counts. CDR3 sequence reads: CASSLVGGMDTEAFF. The CDR3 coding sequence is TGTGCCAGCAGCTTAGTGGGGGGAATGGACACTGAAGCTTTCTTT. The gene calls are TRBV7-2 and TRBJ1-1, with D possibly matching TRBD1 (5 bases). From germline, CDR1 is SGHTA and CDR2 FQGNSA. V was cut by 1 base and J by 3 bases, with 12 bases left in between. The CDR3 contains 15 residues.

This chain uses TRBV20-1 with TRBJ1-2; no clear D. CDR3 length: 12 residues. The germline gives CDR1 DFQATT, CDR2 SNEGSKA (reference sequence). V was pared by 3 bases and J by 4 bases, with 9 bases between. CDR3 protein: CSASGGSYGYTF. The CDR3 DNA reads TGCAGTGCTAGTGGAGGATCCTATGGCTACACCTTC.

The V call is TRBV6-5, the J call TRBJ1-2, with D maybe TRBD1 (5 bases). Germline V gives CDR1 MNHEY, CDR2 SVGAGI. Trimming cost V 6 bases and J 4 bases, with 15 bases left between them. The CDR3 spans 14 residues. The CDR3 nucleotides are TGTGCCAGCAGGTCGCAGGGAGGGTTCTATGGCTACACCTTC. It yields the protein CASRSQGGFYGYTF.

The chain carries TRBV7-2 and TRBJ2-1, with D tentatively TRBD2 (6 bases). This CDR3 spans 13 amino acids. Trimming stripped 5 bases from V and 6 bases from J, with 11 bases between. CDR1 is SGHTA, CDR2 FQGNSA, per germline. CDR3 residues: CASSQTRSNEQFF. Here the CDR3 DNA reads TGTGCCAGCAGCCAGACTAGGTCCAATGAGCAGTTCTTC.

In the case of this clonotype: One end of the junction fails to match germline, which may point to a read error. The chain is built from TRBV19 and TRBJ1-5; 11 nucleotides agree with TRBD1. The CDR3 has 17 residues. The germline gives CDR1 LNHDA, CDR2 SQIVND (reference sequence). CDR3 protein: CASSPGTGGLPSQSQHF. Written as DNA, the CDR3 is TGTGCCAGTAGTCCAGGGACAGGGGGTCTTCCCAGTCAGTCCCAGCATTTT.

CDR3 nucleotide sequence: TGTGCCAGCAGTCTTAATCCGGACAGGGGAAACACCATATATTTT. Translating it yields CASSLNPDRGNTIYF. J is TRBJ1-3 and V is TRBV28; TRBD1 matches at 7 bases. The CDR3 has 15 residues. With V trimmed by 5 bases and J by 4 bases, 8 bases remained unmatched. Germline loops: CDR1 MDHEN, CDR2 SYDVKM.

Regarding this clonotype: A much larger clonotype is one base distant, so this may be a read error. The chain recombines TRBV4-3 with TRBJ2-7; D perhaps matches TRBD2 (7 bases). The length of the CDR3 is 16 residues. Per germline, CDR1 LGHNA and CDR2 YSLEER. The CDR3 DNA follows: TGCGCCGGCAGGCCAGCAGGCGGGGGCCGCTCCTACGAGCAGTACTTC. Protein product: CAGRPAGGGRSYEQYF.

As regards this clonotype: The junction differs from germline at one of its ends, possibly a read error. The V gene is TRBV7-6, the J gene TRBJ2-6, with 7 bases matching TRBD1. CDR1 is SGHVS, CDR2 FNYEAQ, per germline. CDR3 size: 18 residues. This CDR3 is CASSLAPTGTSGANALTF. For the CDR3, the DNA is TGTGCCAGCAGCCTCGCCCCGACAGGGACCTCTGGGGCCAACGCCCTGACTTTC.

This clonotype was detected ten times or more. The chain links TRBV7-2 to TRBJ2-5; 10 bases map to TRBD2. With 7 bases clipped from V and 5 bases from J, the junction kept 10 bases outside the gene matches. The CDR3 has 15 amino acids. Germline values: CDR1 SGHTA, CDR2 FQGNSA. The CDR3 here is CASNHLAGDGETQYF. The CDR3 DNA reads as TGTGCCAGCAACCACCTAGCGGGAGACGGTGAGACCCAGTACTTC.

In its sample, this clonotype was seen a few times. In nucleotides, the CDR3 is TGTGCCAGTAGCCCCATCGGGACAGGGAATCAGCCCCAGCATTTT. Its translation: CASSPIGTGNQPQHF. This chain links TRBV19 with TRBJ1-5; 9 bases agree with TRBD1. This CDR3 is 15 amino acids long. Trimming took 6 bases from V and 4 from J; bases not matched to a gene: 7. Germline V gives CDR1 LNHDA, CDR2 SQIVND (reference sequence).